This TCR beta chain was sequenced during a study of T cell repertoires in cytomegalovirus infection. Study-wide context: Shared public TCR beta signatures pointed to both CMV infection and a matching HLA type. Whole-study findings and limits: CMV-specific HLA-C-restricted TCR beta clonotypes dominated the ex vivo response. Cumulative public TCR beta family frequency identified CMV carriers with the relevant HLA.

This clonotype has a count of ten or more. What it recognizes is unknown. A single record per CDR3 protein comes from TCRdb applying MiXCR to the reads. Of almost 550,000 distinct CDR3 sequences listed, about 17% were seen once; the top ten hold more than 20%. The CDR3 is 14 amino acids. The ends were cut back, 8 bases at V and 2 bases at J, with 10 bases in the middle. The sequence derives from a human donor in good health (CMV status not recorded). Some clones in this sample may be carry-over from other donors' samples. Sequenced input: CD8+ T cells from PBMCs. The V and J genes are TRBV12-3 or TRBV12-4 and TRBJ1-6, with D unclear. Here the CDR3 reads CASGIGPYNSPLHF. In DNA, the CDR3 is TGTGCCAGCGGGATAGGCCCCTATAATTCACCCCTCCACTTT.